This T cell receptor (beta chain) comes out of a study of cytomegalovirus exposure and HLA in healthy donors. The study's findings and limits: TCR beta sequences numbering roughly 18,000 were associated with HLA alleles at 0.05 false discovery rate in a later analysis.

CDR1 is LNHDA, CDR2 SQIVND, per germline (reference sequence). The V and J ends lost 10 bases and 6 bases, in that order; junction bases with no gene match: 6. The CDR3 loop spans 13 amino acids. Primers: 60 Vbeta forward and 13 Jbeta reverse. The assay was immunoSEQ multiplex PCR, and TCRdb's table has in-frame clones only and misses some. Here the sample spans 110,000 to 150,000 clones, around 72% being singletons. A remark on this clone: The antigen remains unidentified.

The sequence was collected from a woman aged 40 to 50 in good health and CMV-seronegative. Sequenced sample: PBMCs. The J gene is TRBJ2-1, the V gene TRBV19; the match to TRBD2 covers 10 bases. The CDR3 sequence: CAIGSGGANEQFF. CDR3 nucleotides: TGTGCCATCGGCAGCGGGGGGGCCAATGAGCAGTTCTTC. Supplemented by reference TRBV19 and TRBJ2-1, the full variable domain reads DGGITQSPKYLFRKEGQNVTLSCEQNLNHDAMYWYRQDPGQGLRLIYYSQIVNDFQKGDIAEGYSVSREKKESFPLTVTSAQKNPTAFYLCAIGSGGANEQFFGPGTRLTVL.